This T cell receptor beta chain was obtained from a study of blood T cell repertoires in COVID-19. Using immunoSEQ multiplex PCR, the repertoire was profiled, and TCRdb retains in-frame clones only, with some absent. Among more than 200,000 clones listed, roughly 91% were seen once. Sequencing was done on a sample of PBMCs or T cells enriched from blood (not recorded which). The receptor comes from a woman in her 30s with acute COVID-19.

CDR3 region: CAWTGREGQPQHF. The CDR3 DNA is TGTGCCTGGACGGGAAGGGAGGGGCAGCCCCAGCATTTT. V and J are TRBV30 and TRBJ1-5; D might be TRBD1 (5 bases). Germline V gene lookup returns CDR1 GTSNPN and CDR2 SVGIG (reference sequence). The CDR3 sequence is 13 residues long. Trimming took off 4 bases at V and 7 bases at J, with 14 bases between the two ends.